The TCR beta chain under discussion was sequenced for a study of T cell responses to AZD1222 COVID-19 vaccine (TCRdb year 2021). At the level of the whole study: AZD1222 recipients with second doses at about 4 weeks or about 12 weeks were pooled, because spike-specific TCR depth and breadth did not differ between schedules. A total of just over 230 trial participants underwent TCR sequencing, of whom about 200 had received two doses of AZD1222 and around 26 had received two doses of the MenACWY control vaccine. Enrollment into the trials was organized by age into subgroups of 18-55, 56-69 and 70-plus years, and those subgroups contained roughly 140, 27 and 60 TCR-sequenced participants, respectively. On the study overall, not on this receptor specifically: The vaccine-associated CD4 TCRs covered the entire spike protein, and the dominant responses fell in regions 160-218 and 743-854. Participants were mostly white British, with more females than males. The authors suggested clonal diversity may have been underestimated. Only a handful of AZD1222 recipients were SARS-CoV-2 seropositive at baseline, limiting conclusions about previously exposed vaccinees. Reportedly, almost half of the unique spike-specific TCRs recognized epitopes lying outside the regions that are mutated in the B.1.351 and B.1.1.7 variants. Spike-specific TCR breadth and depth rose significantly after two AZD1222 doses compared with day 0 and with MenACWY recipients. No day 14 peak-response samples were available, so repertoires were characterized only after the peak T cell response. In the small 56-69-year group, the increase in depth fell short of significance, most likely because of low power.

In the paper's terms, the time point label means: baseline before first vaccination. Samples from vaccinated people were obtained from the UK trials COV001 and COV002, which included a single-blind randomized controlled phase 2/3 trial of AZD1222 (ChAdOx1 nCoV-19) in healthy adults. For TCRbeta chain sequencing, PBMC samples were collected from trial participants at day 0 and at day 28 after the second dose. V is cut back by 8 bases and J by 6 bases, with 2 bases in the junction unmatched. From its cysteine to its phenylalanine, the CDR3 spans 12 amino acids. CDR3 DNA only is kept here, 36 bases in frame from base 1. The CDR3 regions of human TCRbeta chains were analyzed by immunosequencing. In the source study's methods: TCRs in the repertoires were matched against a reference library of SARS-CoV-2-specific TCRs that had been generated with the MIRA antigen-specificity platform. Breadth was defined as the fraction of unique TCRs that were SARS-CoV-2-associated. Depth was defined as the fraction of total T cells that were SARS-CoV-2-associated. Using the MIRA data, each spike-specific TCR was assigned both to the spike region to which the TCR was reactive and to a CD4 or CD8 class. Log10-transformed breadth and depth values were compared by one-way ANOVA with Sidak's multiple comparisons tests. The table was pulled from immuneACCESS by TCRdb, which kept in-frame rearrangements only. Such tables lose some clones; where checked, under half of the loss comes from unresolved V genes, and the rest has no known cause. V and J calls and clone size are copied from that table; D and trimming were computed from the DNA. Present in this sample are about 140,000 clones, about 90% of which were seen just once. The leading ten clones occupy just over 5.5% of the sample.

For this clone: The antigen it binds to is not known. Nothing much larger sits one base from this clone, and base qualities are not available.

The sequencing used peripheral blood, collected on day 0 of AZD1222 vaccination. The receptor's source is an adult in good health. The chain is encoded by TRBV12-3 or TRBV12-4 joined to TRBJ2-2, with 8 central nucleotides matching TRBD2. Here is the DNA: TGTGCCAGCCTACTAGCGGCCGGGGAGCTGTTTTTT. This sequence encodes CASLLAAGELFF.